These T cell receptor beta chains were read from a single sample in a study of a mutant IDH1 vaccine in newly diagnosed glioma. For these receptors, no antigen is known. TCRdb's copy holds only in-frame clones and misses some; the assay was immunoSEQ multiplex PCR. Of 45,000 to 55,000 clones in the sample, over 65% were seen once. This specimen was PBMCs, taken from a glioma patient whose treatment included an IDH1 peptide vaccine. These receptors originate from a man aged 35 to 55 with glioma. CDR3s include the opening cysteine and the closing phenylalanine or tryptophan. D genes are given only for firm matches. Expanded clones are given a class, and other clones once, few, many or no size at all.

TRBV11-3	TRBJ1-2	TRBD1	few	TGTGCCAGCAGCTTAAGGGACAGGGGATTGGATGGTGGCTACACCTTC	CASSLRDRGLDGGYTF
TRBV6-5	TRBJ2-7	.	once	TGTGCCAGCAGACTCGACCGGACCTCCTACGAGCAGTACTTC	CASRLDRTSYEQYF
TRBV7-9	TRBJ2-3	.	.	TGTGCCAGCAGCTCCAACCCTGAACTAGGGGCAGATACGCAGTATTTT	CASSSNPELGADTQYF
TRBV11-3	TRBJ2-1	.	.	TGTGCCAGCAGCTTAGGCTCGAGTGAGCAGTTCTTC	CASSLGSSEQFF
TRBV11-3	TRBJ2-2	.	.	TGTGCCAGCAGCTTAGATGAAACCGGGGAGCTGTTTTTT	CASSLDETGELFF
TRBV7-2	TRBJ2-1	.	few	TGTGCCAGCAGCTCCCCCTGGGGGAAGAATGAGCAGTTCTTC	CASSSPWGKNEQFF
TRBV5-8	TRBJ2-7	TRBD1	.	TGTGCCAGCAGGGGGAGACAGGGGGCCTACGAGCAGTACTTC	CASRGRQGAYEQYF
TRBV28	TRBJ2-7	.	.	TGTGCCAGCAGCAAAGCCGGGATTCTAACCTCCTACGAGCAGTACTTC	CASSKAGILTSYEQYF
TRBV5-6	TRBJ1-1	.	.	TGTGCCAGCAGCACTTTCGGCAGGACCGCTGAAGCTTTCTTT	CASSTFGRTAEAFF
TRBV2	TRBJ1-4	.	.	TGTGCCAGCAGTGTTAGTGAAAAACTGTTTTTT	CASSVSEKLFF
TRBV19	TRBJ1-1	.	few	TGTGCCAGTACCTGGGGCACGGGGAACACTGAAGCTTTCTTT	CASTWGTGNTEAFF
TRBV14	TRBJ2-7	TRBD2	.	TGTGCCACCTGCTTAGCGGGAGGATCCTACGAGCAGTACTTC	CATCLAGGSYEQYF
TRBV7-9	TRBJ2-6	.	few	TGTGCCAGCAGCTTAGAAGGAGCTGGGGCCAACGTCCTGACTTTC	CASSLEGAGANVLTF
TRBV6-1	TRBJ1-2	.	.	TGTGCCAGCAGTGAAATAGGCAGCTATTATGGCTACACCTTC	CASSEIGSYYGYTF
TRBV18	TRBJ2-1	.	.	TGTGCCAGCTCACCAACAATGAGCTCCTACAATGAGCAGTTCTTC	CASSPTMSSYNEQFF
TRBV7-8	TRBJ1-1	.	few	TGTGCCAGCAGCTTGGGGACCCTCGGGGGGTACACTGAAGCTTTCTTT	CASSLGTLGGYTEAFF
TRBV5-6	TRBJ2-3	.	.	TGTGCCAGCAGCTTGGCGAGCACAGATACGCAGTATTTT	CASSLASTDTQYF
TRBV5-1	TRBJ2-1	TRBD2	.	TGCGCCAGCACGGGGGAGGGCAATGAGCAGTTCTTC	CASTGEGNEQFF
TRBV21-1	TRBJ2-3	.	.	TGTGCCAGCAAGGCGACCCGTCCTTCGGCTGGCACAGATACGCAGTATTTT	CASKATRPSAGTDTQYF
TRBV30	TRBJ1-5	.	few	TGTGCCTGGAGTGACAGAAATAGCAATCAGCCCCAGCATTTT	CAWSDRNSNQPQHF
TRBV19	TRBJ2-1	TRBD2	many	TGTGCCAGTAGTAAGACTAGCGGGCCATACAATGAGCAGTTCTTC	CASSKTSGPYNEQFF
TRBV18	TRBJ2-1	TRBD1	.	TGTGCCAGCTCAGGAGCCTTAGGGGGCGACAATGAGCAGTTCTTC	CASSGALGGDNEQFF
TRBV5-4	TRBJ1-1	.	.	TGTGCCAGCAGCTTGGTCGGGAGGGTGGACACTGAAGCTTTCTTT	CASSLVGRVDTEAFF
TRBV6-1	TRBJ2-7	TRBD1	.	TGTGCCAGCAGTAAAGACCGGGACAGGGTCAAGTCCGAGCAGTACTTC	CASSKDRDRVKSEQYF
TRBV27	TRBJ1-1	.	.	TGTGCCAGCCGCCGGGGCGGTGAAGCTTTCTTT	CASRRGGEAFF
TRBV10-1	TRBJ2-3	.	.	TGCGCCAGCAGTGTTGGGGACTCCACAGATACGCAGTATTTT	CASSVGDSTDTQYF
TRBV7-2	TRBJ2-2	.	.	TGTGCCAGCAGCCCTACGAGGGGTATTTTCGGGGAGCTGTTTTTT	CASSPTRGIFGELFF
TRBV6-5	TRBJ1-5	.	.	TGTGCCAGCAGTTACTTCCAGGGCAGCAATCAGCCCCAGCATTTT	CASSYFQGSNQPQHF
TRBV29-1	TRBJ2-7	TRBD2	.	TGCAGCGTTTTACTAGCGGGAGGCGAGCAGTACTTC	CSVLLAGGEQYF
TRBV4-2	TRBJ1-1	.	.	TGTGCCAGCAGCCAAGAGTCCTACTCTCTTCACGCTTTCTTT	CASSQESYSLHAFF
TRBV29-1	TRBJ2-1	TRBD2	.	TGCAGCGTCCTACCCGGGACTACCCTGTTCTTC	CSVLPGTTLFF
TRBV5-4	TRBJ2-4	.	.	TGTGCCAGCAGCTCTCGAACGGGAAGCATTCAGTACTTC	CASSSRTGSIQYF
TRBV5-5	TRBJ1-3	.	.	TGTGCCAGCAGCTTGCAACGGGACGTTGGCACCATATATTTT	CASSLQRDVGTIYF
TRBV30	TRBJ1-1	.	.	TGTGCCTGGGGGGAGGGAAACACTGAAGCTTTCTTT	CAWGEGNTEAFF
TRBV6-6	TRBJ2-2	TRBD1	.	TGTGCCAGCAGTCCGACAGGGCCCACCGGGGAGCTGTTTTTT	CASSPTGPTGELFF
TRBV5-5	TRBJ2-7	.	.	TGTGCCAGCAGCTCCCAGGGAACCCCCCCCTACGAGCAGTACTTC	CASSSQGTPPYEQYF
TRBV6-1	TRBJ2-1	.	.	TGTGCCAGCAGTGAAATTCCGTATGGACCCCAAATAGGCGTCGGTGAGCAGTTCTTC	CASSEIPYGPQIGVGEQFF
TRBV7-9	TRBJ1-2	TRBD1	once	TGTGCCAGCAGCTTAGACAGACAGGGGGCGGTTGGCTACACCTTC	CASSLDRQGAVGYTF
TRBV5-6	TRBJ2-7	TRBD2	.	TGTGCCAGCAGCTTCTTGGGGACTAGGACCTACGAGCAGTACTTC	CASSFLGTRTYEQYF
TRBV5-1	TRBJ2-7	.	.	TGCGCCAGCAGTTTCGGTCTCGTGGACGAGCAGTACTTC	CASSFGLVDEQYF
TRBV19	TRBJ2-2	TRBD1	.	TGTGCCAGTAGTATCATGGCAGGGGGCCTCGTCGGGGAGCTGTTTTTT	CASSIMAGGLVGELFF
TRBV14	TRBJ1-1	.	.	TGTGCCAGCAGCCAAGATCGGTTGGGGGTGAGCACTGAAGCTTTCTTT	CASSQDRLGVSTEAFF
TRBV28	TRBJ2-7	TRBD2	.	TGTGCCAGCAGTTTATGGACACTAGCGGGAGGCCCCGGAGAGCAGTACTTC	CASSLWTLAGGPGEQYF
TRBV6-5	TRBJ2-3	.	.	TGTGCCAGCAGGGACGCTAGTCCCGGAGCGCATACGCAGTATTTT	CASRDASPGAHTQYF
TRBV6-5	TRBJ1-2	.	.	TGTGCCAGCAGGGGGCTGCTTAACTATGGCTACACCTTC	CASRGLLNYGYTF
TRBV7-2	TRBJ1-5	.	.	TGTGCCAGCAGCACTAACAGAGGGCAGCCCCAGCATTTT	CASSTNRGQPQHF
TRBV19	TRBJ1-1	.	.	TGTGCCAGTAGTCCCCGGGACGGTGAAGCTTTCTTT	CASSPRDGEAFF
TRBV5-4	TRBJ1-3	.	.	TGTGCCAGCAGCTTGAAAGGGACTCCTTCATCTGGAAACACCATATATTTT	CASSLKGTPSSGNTIYF
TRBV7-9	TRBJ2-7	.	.	TGTGCCAGCAGCTTAGAGCTGGGGTCGACCTACGAGCAGTACTTC	CASSLELGSTYEQYF
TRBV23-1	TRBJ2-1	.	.	TGCGCCAGCAGTCCCCGACCACAGCCCTACAATGAGCAGTTCTTC	CASSPRPQPYNEQFF
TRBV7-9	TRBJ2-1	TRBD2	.	TGTGCCAGCAGCGACCTAGCGGGAGGTGAGCAGTTCTTC	CASSDLAGGEQFF
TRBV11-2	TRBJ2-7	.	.	TGTGCCAGCAGCTCGGATCCGGTTAACGAGCAGTACTTC	CASSSDPVNEQYF